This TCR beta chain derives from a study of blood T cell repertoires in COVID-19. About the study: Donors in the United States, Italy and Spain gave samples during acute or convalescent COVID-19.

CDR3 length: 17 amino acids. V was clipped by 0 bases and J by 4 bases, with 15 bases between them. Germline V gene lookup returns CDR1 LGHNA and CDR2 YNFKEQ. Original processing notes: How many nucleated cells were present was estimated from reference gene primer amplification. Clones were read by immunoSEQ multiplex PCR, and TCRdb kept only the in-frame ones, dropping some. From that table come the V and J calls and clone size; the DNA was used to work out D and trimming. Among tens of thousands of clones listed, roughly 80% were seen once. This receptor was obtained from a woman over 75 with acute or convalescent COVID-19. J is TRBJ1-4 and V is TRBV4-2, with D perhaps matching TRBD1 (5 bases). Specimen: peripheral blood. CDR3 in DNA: TGTGCCAGCAGCCAAGATAACCGGCAGGGATATAATGAAAAACTGTTTTTT. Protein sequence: CASSQDNRQGYNEKLFF.